The source of this TCR beta chain is a study of blood T cell repertoires in COVID-19. Looking at the study overall: Sample material is recorded as cDNA or gDNA derived from T cells, B-cell-depleted T cells, or PBMCs.

This clone was detected only once. This CDR3 contains 16 residues. Germline lookup yields CDR1 SGHRS and CDR2 YFSETQ. V was pared by 4 bases and J by 4 bases, with 8 bases of the junction left unmatched. Everyone who took part was about 18 to 89 years old, and they came from 24 US areas. Participants had their cohort set by participant-reported clinical history. The assay was immunoSEQ multiplex PCR, and TCRdb's table has in-frame clones only and misses some. The sample has fewer than 350,000 clones; about nine tenths are singletons. This rearrangement joins TRBV5-1 to TRBJ2-6; 7 bases are shared with TRBD1. The TCR comes from a middle-aged woman with acute COVID-19. The sample comprised PBMCs or T cells enriched from blood (not recorded which). CDR3 bases: TGCGCCAGCAGCCACGGGACAGTAGCCGGGGCCAACGTCCTGACTTTC. Its protein product is CASSHGTVAGANVLTF.